Included here is one T cell receptor (beta chain) sequence, with context. The antigen is not known. Naive and memory CD4+ T cells were separated from cryopreserved PBMCs. Clones were read by immunoSEQ multiplex PCR, and TCRdb kept only the in-frame ones, dropping some. The sample has tens of thousands of clones, 88% seen once. The data were obtained in a study of CD4 T cells in relation to SARS-CoV-2 and coronaviruses. On the study more broadly: Two subjects were Hispanic; patients were 7 or 8 males and a handful of females. Regarding the study as a whole: No donor gave both pre-pandemic and post-infection samples.

The CDR3 is made up of 14 amino acids. The germline V gene encodes CDR1 MNHEY and CDR2 SVGAGI. V lost 7 bases and J lost 6, with 15 bases in between. The origin of this receptor is an adult with COVID-19. The specimen sequenced was memory CD4+ T cells from PBMCs. This chain links TRBV6-5 with TRBJ2-2; a weak D match, TRBD2 (6 bases). CDR3: CASILRGGSGELFF. For the CDR3, the DNA is TGTGCCAGCATTCTCAGAGGAGGGTCCGGGGAGCTGTTTTTT.